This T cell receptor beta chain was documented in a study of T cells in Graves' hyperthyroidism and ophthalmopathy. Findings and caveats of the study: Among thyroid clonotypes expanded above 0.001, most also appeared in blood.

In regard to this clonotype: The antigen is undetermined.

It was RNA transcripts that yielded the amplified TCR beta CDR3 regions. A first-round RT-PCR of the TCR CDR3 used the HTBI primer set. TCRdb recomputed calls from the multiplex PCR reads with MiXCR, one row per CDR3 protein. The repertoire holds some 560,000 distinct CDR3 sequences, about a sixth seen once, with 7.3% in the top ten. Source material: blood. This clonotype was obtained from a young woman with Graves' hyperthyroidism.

CDR3 residues: CASSTQGNTGELFF. The CDR3 bases are TGCGCCAGCAGCACCCAGGGGAACACCGGGGAGCTGTTTTTT. The rearrangement links TRBV5-1 to TRBJ2-2; maybe TRBD1 (5 bases). CDR1 is SGHRS and CDR2 is YFSETQ in the germline V gene. V was trimmed by 4 bases and J by 1 base, leaving 8 bases between them. The CDR3 loop spans 14 amino acids.